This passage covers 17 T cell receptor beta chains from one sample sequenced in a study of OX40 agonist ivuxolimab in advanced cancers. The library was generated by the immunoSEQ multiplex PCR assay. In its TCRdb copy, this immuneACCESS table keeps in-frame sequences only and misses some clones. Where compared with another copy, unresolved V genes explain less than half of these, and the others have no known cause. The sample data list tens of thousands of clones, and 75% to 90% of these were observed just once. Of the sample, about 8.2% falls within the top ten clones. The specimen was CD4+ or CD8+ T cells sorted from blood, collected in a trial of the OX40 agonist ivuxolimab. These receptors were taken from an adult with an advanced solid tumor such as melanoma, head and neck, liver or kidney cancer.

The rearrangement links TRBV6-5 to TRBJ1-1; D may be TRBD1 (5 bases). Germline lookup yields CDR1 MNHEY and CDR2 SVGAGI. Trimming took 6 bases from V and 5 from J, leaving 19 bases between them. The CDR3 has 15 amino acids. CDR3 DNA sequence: TGTGCCAGCAGCTACAACCGGGACCGACTGACTGAAGCTTTCTTT. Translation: CASSYNRDRLTEAFF.

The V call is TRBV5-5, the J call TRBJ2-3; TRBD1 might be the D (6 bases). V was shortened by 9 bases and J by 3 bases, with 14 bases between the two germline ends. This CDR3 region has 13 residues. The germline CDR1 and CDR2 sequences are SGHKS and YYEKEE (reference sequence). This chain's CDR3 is CATNRELTDTQYF. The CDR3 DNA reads TGTGCCACCAACAGGGAGCTGACAGATACGCAGTATTTT. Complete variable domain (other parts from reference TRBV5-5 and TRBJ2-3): DAGVTQSPTHLIKTRGQQVTLRCSPISGHKSVSWYQQVLGQGPQFIFQYYEKEERGRGNFPDRFSARQFPNYSSELNVNALLLGDSALYLCATNRELTDTQYFGPGTRLTVL.

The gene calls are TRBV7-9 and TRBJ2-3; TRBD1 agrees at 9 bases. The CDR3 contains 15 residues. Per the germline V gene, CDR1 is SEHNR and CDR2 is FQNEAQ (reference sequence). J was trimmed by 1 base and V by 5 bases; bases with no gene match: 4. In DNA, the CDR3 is TGTGCCAGCAGCCTCACAGGGGGCGGCACAGATACGCAGTATTTT. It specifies CASSLTGGGTDTQYF.

This CDR3 is CASSPTAGGPDTGELFF. The DNA for the CDR3 is TGTGCCAGCAGCCCTACCGCCGGCGGTCCTGACACCGGGGAGCTGTTTTTT. The chain employs TRBV5-4 and TRBJ2-2; no definite D call. CDR1 SGHNT and CDR2 YYREEE come from the germline V gene (reference sequence). The CDR3 has 17 residues. Trimming left V 4 bases short and J 3 bases short, with 19 bases between.

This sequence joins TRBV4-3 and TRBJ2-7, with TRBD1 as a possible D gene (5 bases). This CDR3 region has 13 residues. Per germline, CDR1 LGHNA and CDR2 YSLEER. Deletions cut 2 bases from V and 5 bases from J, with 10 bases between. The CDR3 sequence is CASSQNSRDEQYF. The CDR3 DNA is TGCGCCAGCAGCCAAAACAGCAGGGACGAGCAGTACTTC.

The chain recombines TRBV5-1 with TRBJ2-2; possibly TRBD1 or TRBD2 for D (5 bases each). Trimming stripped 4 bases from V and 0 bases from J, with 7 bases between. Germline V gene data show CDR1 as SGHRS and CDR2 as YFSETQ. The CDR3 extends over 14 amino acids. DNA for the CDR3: TGCGCCAGCAGCCGGGACCCGAACACCGGGGAGCTGTTTTTT. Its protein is CASSRDPNTGELFF.

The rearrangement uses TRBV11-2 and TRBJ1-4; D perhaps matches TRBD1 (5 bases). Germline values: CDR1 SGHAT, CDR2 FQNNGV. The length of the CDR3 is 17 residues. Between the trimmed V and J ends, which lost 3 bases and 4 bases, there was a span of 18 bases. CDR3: CASSFKALTDINEKLFF. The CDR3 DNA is TGTGCCAGCAGCTTCAAAGCCCTGACAGACATTAATGAAAAACTGTTTTTT.

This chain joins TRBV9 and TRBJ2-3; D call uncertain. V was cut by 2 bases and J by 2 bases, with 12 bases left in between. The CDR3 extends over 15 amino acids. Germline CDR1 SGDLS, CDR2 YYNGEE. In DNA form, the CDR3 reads TGTGCCAGCAGCGTCGGATGGCAGACCACAGATACGCAGTATTTT. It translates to CASSVGWQTTDTQYF.

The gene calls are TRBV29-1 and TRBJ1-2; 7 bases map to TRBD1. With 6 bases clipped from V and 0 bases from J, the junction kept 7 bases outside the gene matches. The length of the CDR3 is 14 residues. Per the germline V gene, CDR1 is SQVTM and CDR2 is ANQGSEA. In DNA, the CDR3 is TGCAGCGTCGTAAGGGACAGTTCTAACTATGGCTACACCTTC. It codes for CSVVRDSSNYGYTF.

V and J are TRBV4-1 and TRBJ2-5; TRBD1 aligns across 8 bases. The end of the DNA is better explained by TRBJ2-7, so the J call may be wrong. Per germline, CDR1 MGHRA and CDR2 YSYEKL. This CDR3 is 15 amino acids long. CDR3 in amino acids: CASSQLETGVHEQYF. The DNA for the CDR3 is TGCGCCAGCAGCCAGCTCGAGACAGGGGTCCACGAGCAGTACTTC.

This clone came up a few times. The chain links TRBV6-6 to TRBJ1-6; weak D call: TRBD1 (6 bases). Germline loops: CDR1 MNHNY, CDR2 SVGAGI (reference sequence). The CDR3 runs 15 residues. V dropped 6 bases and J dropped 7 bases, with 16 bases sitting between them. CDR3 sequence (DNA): TGTGCCAGCAGACCGGAGGGGGGGAGGAATTCACCCCTCCACTTT. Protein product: CASRPEGGRNSPLHF.

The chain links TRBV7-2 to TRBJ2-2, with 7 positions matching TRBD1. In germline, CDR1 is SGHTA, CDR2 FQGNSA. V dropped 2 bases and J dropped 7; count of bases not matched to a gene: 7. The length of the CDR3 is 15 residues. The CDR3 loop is CASSLLQGIYGELFF. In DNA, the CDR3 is TGTGCCAGCAGCTTATTACAGGGGATATACGGGGAGCTGTTTTTT.

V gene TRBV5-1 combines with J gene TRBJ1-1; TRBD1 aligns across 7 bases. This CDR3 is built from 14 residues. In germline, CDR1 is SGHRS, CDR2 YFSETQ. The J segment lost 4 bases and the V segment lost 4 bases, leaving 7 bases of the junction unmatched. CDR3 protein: CASSPGTAGTEAFF. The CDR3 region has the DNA TGCGCCAGCAGCCCTGGGACAGCGGGCACTGAAGCTTTCTTT.

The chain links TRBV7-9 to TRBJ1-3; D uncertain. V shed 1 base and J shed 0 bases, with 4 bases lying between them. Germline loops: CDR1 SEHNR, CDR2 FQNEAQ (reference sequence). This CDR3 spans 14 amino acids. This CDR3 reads CASSLGLSGNTIYF. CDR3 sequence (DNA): TGTGCCAGCAGCTTAGGTCTCTCTGGAAACACCATATATTTT.

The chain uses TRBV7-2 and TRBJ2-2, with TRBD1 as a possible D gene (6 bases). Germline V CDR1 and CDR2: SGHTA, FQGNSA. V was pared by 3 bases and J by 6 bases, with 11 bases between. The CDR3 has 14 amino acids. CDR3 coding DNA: TGTGCCAGCAGCTTCAGACAGGTCTCCGGGGAGCTGTTTTTT. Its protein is CASSFRQVSGELFF.

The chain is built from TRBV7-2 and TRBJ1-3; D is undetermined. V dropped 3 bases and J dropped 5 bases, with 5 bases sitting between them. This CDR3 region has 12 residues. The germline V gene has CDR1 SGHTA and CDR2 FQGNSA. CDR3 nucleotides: TGTGCCAGCAGCTTCGGTCGAAACACCATATATTTT. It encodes CASSFGRNTIYF.

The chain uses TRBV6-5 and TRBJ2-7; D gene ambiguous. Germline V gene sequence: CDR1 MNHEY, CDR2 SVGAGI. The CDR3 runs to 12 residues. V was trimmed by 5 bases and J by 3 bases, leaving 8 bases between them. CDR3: CASSATNYEQYF. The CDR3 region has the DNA TGTGCCAGCAGTGCGACAAACTACGAGCAGTACTTC.